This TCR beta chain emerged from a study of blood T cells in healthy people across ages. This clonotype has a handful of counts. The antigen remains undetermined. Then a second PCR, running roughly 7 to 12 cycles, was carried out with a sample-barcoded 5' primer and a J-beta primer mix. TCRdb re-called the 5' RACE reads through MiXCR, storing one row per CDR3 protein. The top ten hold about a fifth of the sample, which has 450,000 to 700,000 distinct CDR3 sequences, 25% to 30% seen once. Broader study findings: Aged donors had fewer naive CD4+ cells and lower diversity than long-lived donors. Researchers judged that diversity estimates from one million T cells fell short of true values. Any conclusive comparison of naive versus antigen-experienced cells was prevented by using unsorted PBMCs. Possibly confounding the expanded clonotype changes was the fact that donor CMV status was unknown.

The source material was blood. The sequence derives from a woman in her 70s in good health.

The CDR3 sequence is CSATPPGIVLEQYF. CDR3 DNA sequence: TGCAGTGCTACCCCACCCGGGATAGTCCTCGAGCAGTACTTC. The rearrangement links TRBV20-1 to TRBJ2-7, with D possibly being TRBD2 (5 bases). The CDR3 runs to 14 residues. The V gene's germline CDR1 is DFQATT and CDR2 SNEGSKA (reference sequence). Deletions cut 4 bases from V and 6 bases from J, with 19 bases between.